A single sample gave rise to the 10 T cell receptor beta chains below, sequenced in a study of beta chain features in type 1 diabetes. The antigens these receptors bind are not known. Study-level findings and limits: The study found moderately but significantly shorter TCRB CDR3s in all four CD4+ subsets of Type 1 diabetes patients.

The study reverse transcribed the entire isolated RNA, so it sequenced expressed TCRB transcripts. Measured with immunoSEQ multiplex PCR; TCRdb has only the in-frame clones, and not every one. Of roughly 100,000 clones in the sample, 25% to 35% were seen once. Material: central memory CD4+ T cells from blood. The receptors stem from a woman aged 18 to 35 with type 1 diabetes.

This clone turned up a few times. The rearrangement links TRBV28 to TRBJ1-5; D is perhaps TRBD1 (6 bases). Germline V CDR1 and CDR2: MDHEN, SYDVKM. Trimming removed 5 bases at V and 4 bases at J, with 9 bases between. The CDR3 length is 13 residues. The DNA for the CDR3 is TGTGCCAGCAGTCCCCAGGGGAATCAGCCCCAGCATTTT. This gives the protein CASSPQGNQPQHF.

This clone was seen a handful of times. V usage is TRBV30 and J usage is TRBJ2-7; 8 bases fit TRBD1. CDR3 length equals 14 residues. CDR1 is GTSNPN and CDR2 is SVGIG in the germline V gene (reference sequence). With 8 bases clipped from V and 0 bases from J, the junction kept 9 bases outside the gene matches. DNA for the CDR3: TGTGCCACGGAGCTTGGACAGGGCTCCTACGAGCAGTACTTC. It encodes CATELGQGSYEQYF.

The chain carries TRBV4-3 and TRBJ2-1; no clear D. CDR1 and CDR2 from the germline V gene are LGHNA and YSLEER. CDR3 size: 14 residues. V shed 1 base and J shed 10 bases, with 14 bases lying between them. For the CDR3, the DNA is TGCGCCAGCAGCCAAGGAACCTCCTTCGGGGAGCAGTTCTTC. Its protein product is CASSQGTSFGEQFF.

In this sample, this clone turned up a few times. This chain joins TRBV7-2 and TRBJ1-1, with 7 bases that match TRBD1. The CDR3 consists of 13 residues. J lost 8 bases, V lost 5 bases, and 8 bases had no gene match. Germline CDR1 and CDR2: SGHTA and FQGNSA. The CDR3 DNA reads as TGTGCCAGCAGCGGCCGACAGGGTCTGGAAGCTTTCTTT. This encodes CASSGRQGLEAFF.

The chain employs TRBV19 and TRBJ2-5, with 10 bases fitting TRBD2. The germline CDR1 and CDR2 sequences are LNHDA and SQIVND (reference sequence). The CDR3 loop spans 15 amino acids. V shed 1 base, J shed 7 bases, and the junction held 6 bases outside the gene matches. CDR3 residues: CASSIVGAGGGTQYF. CDR3 nucleotides: TGTGCCAGTAGTATAGTAGGAGCGGGAGGGGGGACCCAGTACTTC.

This clone was seen at least ten times. This rearrangement joins TRBV9 to TRBJ2-7; a possible D gene is TRBD1 (6 bases). CDR3 length: 15 amino acids. CDR1 and CDR2 (germline): SGDLS, YYNGEE. The V gene lost 5 bases and the J gene lost 2 bases, with 17 bases spanning the gap. In DNA, the CDR3 is TGTGCCAGCAGTGAATCGACAGGAGCTACCTACGAGCAGTACTTC. It yields the protein CASSESTGATYEQYF.

This clone was counted only a few times. The J gene is TRBJ2-1, the V gene TRBV7-2; D unresolved. Trimming pared 4 bases from V and 9 bases from J, leaving 16 bases between. The germline V gene has CDR1 SGHTA and CDR2 FQGNSA. The CDR3 extends over 14 amino acids. Written as DNA, the CDR3 is TGTGCCAGCAGCTCGACCCTAGTCCAACGTGAGCAGTTCTTC. Amino acids: CASSSTLVQREQFF.

This clone has just a few counts. V gene TRBV7-3 combines with J gene TRBJ1-1; D is possibly TRBD1 (6 bases). Germline-derived CDR1 and CDR2 are SGHTA and FQGTGA. The V gene lost 2 bases and the J gene lost 0 bases, with 16 bases spanning the gap. CDR3 length: 17 amino acids. CDR3: CASSLGQGISMNTEAFF. DNA of the CDR3: TGTGCCAGCAGCTTAGGGCAGGGGATATCCATGAACACTGAAGCTTTCTTT.

V and J are TRBV28 and TRBJ2-3; 10 bases are a match to TRBD1. This CDR3 is 16 amino acids long. Trimming cost V 2 bases and J 4 bases; bases outside gene matches: 6. Germline V gives CDR1 MDHEN, CDR2 SYDVKM. CDR3 protein: CASSLMDRGSSDTQYF. DNA of the CDR3: TGTGCCAGCAGTTTAATGGACAGGGGGTCTTCAGATACGCAGTATTTT.

With respect to this clone: Other DNA sequences of this sample code for an identical CDR3. V and J are TRBV7-2 and TRBJ2-3; D is uncertain. The CDR3 has 12 residues. From germline, CDR1 is SGHTA and CDR2 FQGNSA. The ends were cut back, 2 bases at V and 6 bases at J, with 6 bases in the middle. CDR3 sequence (DNA): TGTGCCAGCAGCTTACTGACTGATACGCAGTATTTT. This codes for CASSLLTDTQYF.